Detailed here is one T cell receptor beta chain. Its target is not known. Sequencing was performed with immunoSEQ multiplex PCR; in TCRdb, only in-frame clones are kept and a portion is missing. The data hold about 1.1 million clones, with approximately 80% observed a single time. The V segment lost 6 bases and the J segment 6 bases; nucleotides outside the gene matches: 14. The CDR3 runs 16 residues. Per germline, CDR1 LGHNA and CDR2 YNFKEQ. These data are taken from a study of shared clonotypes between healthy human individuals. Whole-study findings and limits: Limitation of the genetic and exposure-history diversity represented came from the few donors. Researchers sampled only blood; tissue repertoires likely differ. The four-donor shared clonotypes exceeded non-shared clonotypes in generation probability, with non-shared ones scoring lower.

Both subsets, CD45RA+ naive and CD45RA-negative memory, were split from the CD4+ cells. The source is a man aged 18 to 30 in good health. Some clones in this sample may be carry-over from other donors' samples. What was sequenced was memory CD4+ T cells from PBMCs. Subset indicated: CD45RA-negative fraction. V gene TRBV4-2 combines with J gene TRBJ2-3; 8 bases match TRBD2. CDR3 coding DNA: TGTGCCAGCAGGTCATTGGCGGGAGGCTCAGGGGATACGCAGTATTTT. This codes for CASRSLAGGSGDTQYF.